The T cell receptor (beta chain) described here comes from a study of shared clonotypes between healthy human individuals (TCRdb year 2020). Background for the entire study: A couple of women and a few men aged 18 to 49 years were included in the cohort. To estimate repertoire size and how much clonotype sharing occurs between individuals, the study deeply sequenced the blood TCR repertoires of 4 to 6 healthy adults. Per donor, leukapheresis produced somewhere between about 0.9 and 9 billion PBMCs. To increase sequencing depth and limit assay-specific biases, TCR repertoire library preparation and sequencing were carried out by different laboratories using diverse techniques. The full study reports these points: Sampling was restricted to blood, and TCR repertoires in tissue are likely to differ from TCR repertoires in blood. Based on pairwise subsampling, the degree of clonotype sharing among donors was expected to be affected by sequencing depth. Because the study included only a small number of donors, the genetic and exposure-history diversity represented was limited.

This clone appeared once. Its recognized antigen is unknown. Base qualities are missing; no much larger clone stands one base away. The donors were healthy, HIV-negative adults who had no recently reported acute infections or vaccinations. Every donor was a Caucasian adult living in Nashville, Tennessee, USA. For unsorted samples, roughly 91 million PBMCs were counted, and genomic DNA was extracted using the QIAamp DNA Blood Mini kit. Blood was obtained by leukapheresis, after which PBMCs were separated by Ficoll-Histopaque density gradient centrifugation and cryopreserved in liquid nitrogen vapor phase. TCR CDR3 regions were amplified from genomic DNA by multiplex PCR using the deep immunoSEQ assay. For each cell subset, the extracted genomic DNA was distributed evenly across all wells of several immunoSEQ 96-well plates, and each plate served as one replicate. For unsorted PBMC, roughly 0.3 ug genomic DNA, equal to 25,000 to 35,000 T cell genomes, was loaded into each replicate PCR. Ten immunoSEQ deep assay plates were used to sequence the unsorted PBMC genomic DNA. Purified libraries were quantified with a Qubit 3.0 fluorometer, sized on a Bioanalyzer 2100, and re-quantified with the KAPA Library Quantification kit. Every immunoSEQ 96-well plate was sequenced on a separate single-read 150-cycle Illumina NextSeq 550 flow cell. The original pipeline was this. Because only junctional sequences without quality scores were contained in the immunoSEQ output, filtering matching that applied to full-length reads could not be performed. To assign V/J genes and CDR3, sequences were annotated against IMGT germline references using PyIR, a Python wrapper for IgBLAST v1.9. Any read was removed if the V/J assignment was weak (E-value above 1e-6), the CDR3 was missing, or the read contained stop codons, out-of-frame junctions, or ambiguous translated residues. V3J clonotypes were defined as sequences sharing an identical inferred V gene, J gene, and CDR3 amino acid sequence. The percentage overlap between two repertoires was calculated by dividing the number of shared unique clonotypes by the size of the smaller repertoire. Three approaches were used to assess repertoire richness: RTK rarefaction, the Chao1 estimator, and Recon v2.1 estimates of unobserved clonotypes. TCRdb took over this immuneACCESS table, retaining in-frame rearrangements with V and J assigned. Such tables are incomplete; in checked studies, under half of the missing clones stem from an unresolved V gene, and the remainder is unexplained. V and J calls and clone size are those listed in that table; D and trimming were worked out from the DNA. For this sample there are roughly 500,000 clones; almost 80% appear just once. The ten largest clones take up around 12% of the sample.

The receptor was isolated from a woman in her thirties or forties in good health. Some clones in this sample may be carry-over from other donors' samples. Material: PBMCs.

Here is the DNA: TGTGCCAGCAGCTTAGACGGGACTAGAGAGACCCAGTACTTC. Its protein product is CASSLDGTRETQYF. The chain is made from TRBV7-2 and TRBJ2-5; 8 of the junction bases match TRBD2. The CDR1 and CDR2 encoded by the germline V gene are SGHTA and FQGNSA. Here V drops 1 base and J drops 4 bases, and the junction holds 2 bases not matched to any gene. Including the terminal cysteine and phenylalanine, the CDR3 comprises 14 residues. Only CDR3 DNA is held: 42 bases, read in frame from base 1.